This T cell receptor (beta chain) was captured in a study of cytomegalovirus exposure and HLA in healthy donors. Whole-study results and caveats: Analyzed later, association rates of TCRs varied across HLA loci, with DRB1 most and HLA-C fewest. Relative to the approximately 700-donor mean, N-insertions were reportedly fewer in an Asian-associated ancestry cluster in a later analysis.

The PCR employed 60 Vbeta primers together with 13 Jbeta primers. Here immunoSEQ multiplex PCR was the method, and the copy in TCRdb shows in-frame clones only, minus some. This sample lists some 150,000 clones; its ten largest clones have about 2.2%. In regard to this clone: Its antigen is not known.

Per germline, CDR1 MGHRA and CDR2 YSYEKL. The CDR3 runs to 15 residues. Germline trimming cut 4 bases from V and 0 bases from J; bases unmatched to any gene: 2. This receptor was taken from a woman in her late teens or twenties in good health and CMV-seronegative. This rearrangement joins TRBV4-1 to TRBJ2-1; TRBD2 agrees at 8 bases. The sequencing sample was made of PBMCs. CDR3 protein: CASSLGTSSYNEQFF. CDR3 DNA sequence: TGCGCCAGCAGCCTTGGGACTAGCTCCTACAATGAGCAGTTCTTC.